The TCR beta chain under discussion was sequenced for a study of vaccination and CD4 T cells after COVID-19. About the study: Collection of post-vaccine samples followed dose two by a median roughly 68 days, spanning a range of 14 to 241. Overlapping spike peptides of SARS-CoV-2, HCoV-NL63, HCoV-OC43 and HCoV-229E were used, and cells were stimulated with them.

Treatment meaning: roughly 10-day PBMC culture with coronavirus spike peptide pools or control peptides (ViraFEST assay). CD4+ T cells were isolated by negative selection after around 11 days of culture. Germline V gene data show CDR1 as MNHEY and CDR2 as SMNVEV (reference sequence). The CDR3 loop spans 13 amino acids. The germline V and J ends were trimmed by 2 bases and 5 bases, with 4 bases remaining between them. Study-wide points: The great majority, 304 of 307 vaccine-specific clones, proved spike mono-reactive in convalescent patients.

Oncomine TCR Beta short-read sequencing was applied to DNA from cultured CD4+ T cells. TCRdb analysed the PCR reads with MiXCR anew, one entry per CDR3 protein. The repertoire holds about 6,800 distinct CDR3 sequences, with less than 85% as singletons. In regard to this clonotype: Its antigen is unknown.

V gene TRBV27 combines with J gene TRBJ1-6; D remains unclear. Sequences were obtained from CD4+ T cells from blood, cultured in vitro. This sequence was found in a human donor who had recovered from COVID-19. The CDR3 region is CASSLMDNSPLHF. The CDR3 region has the DNA TGTGCCAGCAGTTTAATGGATAATTCACCCCTCCACTTT.